This T cell receptor beta chain comes out of a study of cytomegalovirus exposure and HLA in healthy donors. About this clone itself: What it recognizes is unknown.

Whole-study results and caveats: Compared with the roughly 700-donor mean, an Asian-associated ancestry cluster reportedly had fewer N-insertions, according to a later analysis. The study flagged about 160 TCR beta chains as cytomegalovirus-associated.

PCR primers comprised 60 Vbeta and 13 Jbeta primers. Generated by immunoSEQ multiplex PCR, the TCRdb table keeps only in-frame clones and is missing some. The table has fewer than 250,000 clones, less than 85% seen once. The ends were cut back, 2 bases at V and 1 base at J, with 9 bases in the middle. Germline assignment: CDR1 MNHNS and CDR2 SASEGT. This CDR3 spans 15 amino acids. The chain employs TRBV6-1 and TRBJ1-5; maybe TRBD1 (5 bases). The TCR was taken from a girl aged 2 to 9 in good health and CMV-seronegative. Sequenced sample: PBMCs. The CDR3 loop is CASSELQGSNQPQHF. The CDR3, as DNA: TGTGCCAGCAGTGAATTGCAGGGAAGCAATCAGCCCCAGCATTTT.